This T cell receptor (beta chain) emerged from a study of blood T cells in healthy people across ages. The table lists this clonotype with many counts. Its antigen is currently unknown. Alongside a J-beta primer mix, a sample-barcoded 5' primer served in a second PCR lasting roughly 6 to 11 cycles. A single record per CDR3 protein comes from TCRdb applying MiXCR to the 5' RACE reads. The sample gives 1.6 million or so distinct CDR3 sequences, roughly 32% of which show up once; 11% is in the top ten. General observations from the study: Since the PBMCs were unsorted, naive and antigen-experienced cells could not be conclusively compared. Significant beta diversity loss was already apparent by age around 40, declining roughly linearly.

There were healthy Caucasian individuals from Russia, aged about 6 to 100, serving as donors. Trimming removed 5 bases from V and 4 bases from J; junction bases left unmatched: 13. This CDR3 spans 16 amino acids. CDR1 is SGHVS, CDR2 FNYEAQ, per germline. The chain joins TRBV7-6 to TRBJ2-7, with 8 bases that match TRBD2. The sequence came from a woman aged 25 to 39 in good health. The sequenced sample consisted of blood. This chain's CDR3 is CASSPELADRSYEQYF. The CDR3 coding sequence is TGTGCCAGCAGCCCGGAACTAGCGGACAGATCATACGAGCAGTACTTC.